What follows describes a single T cell receptor beta chain. As yet, its antigen is unknown. Measured with immunoSEQ multiplex PCR; TCRdb has only the in-frame clones, and not every one. The sample holds more than 2 million clones, approximately 94% seen once. The entry originates in a study of shared clonotypes between healthy human individuals. The wider study: CD4 naive and memory got three plates each, CD8 naive two, CD8 memory one. Findings of the study overall: Non-shared clonotypes showed lower generation probabilities than clonotypes common to all four donors. Sequencing of the sorted subsets was shown by rarefaction to be incomplete despite large depth. A handful of donors shared around 5.1% of their naive CD4 clonotypes.

CDR1 and CDR2 from the germline V gene are SEHNR and FQNEAQ (reference sequence). Trimming left V 3 bases short and J 6 bases short, with 12 bases between. The CDR3 length is 14 residues. Terminally differentiated effector memory CD45RA+ cells were excluded from the naive CD8 cells, which were CD45RO-negative and positively selected for CCR7. The sample comprised naive CD8+ T cells sorted from blood. The gene calls are TRBV7-9 and TRBJ2-1; D is unclear. This receptor was taken from a man between 18 and 29 years old in good health. The CDR3: CASSFRQNPNEQFF. The CDR3 region has the DNA TGTGCCAGCAGCTTCCGTCAGAACCCCAATGAGCAGTTCTTC.